The clone carrying this T cell receptor (beta chain) has a single count. Antigen: not known. This record belongs to a study of vaccination effects on CD4 cells after COVID-19. Within the ViraFEST assay, antigen-specific CD4+ T cells underwent expansion with viral peptide pools prior to sequencing. When less than 11 days of culture had elapsed, CD4+ T cells were isolated. Participants completed two doses of the BNT162b2 or mRNA-1273 vaccine. TCRdb's copy holds only in-frame clones and misses some; the assay was immunoSEQ multiplex PCR. This sample has about 22,000 clones; roughly 72% occur once, and the top ten carry 10%. The clonotype originates from a human donor who received a COVID-19 vaccine. The sample here was CD4+ T cells from PBMCs cultured with HCoV-NL63 spike peptides, taken after COVID-19 vaccination.

The DNA of the CDR3 is TGTGCCTGGAGTGTCTGGGGGGGGACCTACGAGCAGTACTTC. Translation: CAWSVWGGTYEQYF. This chain connects TRBV30 to TRBJ2-7, with 7 bases fitting TRBD2. The germline gives CDR1 GTSNPN, CDR2 SVGIG (reference sequence). J gave up 2 bases and V 0 bases, and 4 bases lay outside the gene matches. The CDR3 length is 14 residues.